This T cell receptor (beta chain) came from a study of cytomegalovirus exposure and HLA in healthy donors. Study-level results: Apparent HLA restriction characterized most CMV-associated TCR beta chains in a later analysis. In a later analysis, 15,000 to 20,000 TCR beta sequences were associated with HLA alleles at 0.05 false discovery rate. Researchers reported in a later analysis that a missense DCLRE1C variant was tied to TCR beta V- and J-gene trimming.

The study ran its PCR with 60 Vbeta and 13 Jbeta primers. TCRdb's table, derived via immunoSEQ multiplex PCR, lists solely in-frame clones and lacks some. The sample contains 110,000 or so clones, around 70% of which appear only once. Regarding this clone: Its specificity is not known.

What was sequenced was PBMCs. The sequence came from a woman in her forties or fifties in good health and CMV-seropositive.

Here the CDR3 reads CASSFFAQRQGADEQYF. The CDR3 DNA reads TGTGCCAGCAGCTTTTTTGCTCAAAGGCAGGGGGCCGACGAGCAGTACTTC. The chain links TRBV7-8 to TRBJ2-7; 8 bases map to TRBD1. The CDR3 has 17 amino acids. CDR1 and CDR2 (germline): SGHVS, FQNEAQ. The junction had 15 bases not matched to a gene; V was cut back by 3 bases and J by 5 bases.